Listed below are T cell receptor beta chains from one sample, sequenced in a study of shared clonotypes between healthy human individuals. TCRdb keeps only in-frame clones here, not all; method: immunoSEQ multiplex PCR. The sample shows about 1.5 million clones, 95% to 99% of them seen only once. The sample comprised naive CD4+ T cells sorted from blood. These receptors originate from a man aged 30 to 39 in good health. Each CDR3 is given with its conserved first and last residue. A D gene is named only where the DNA matches it firmly.

j_call: TRBJ2-1
d_call: TRBD1
v_call: TRBV19
cdr3_nt: TGTGCCAGTAGCCATGGACAGGGAGGAAACAATGAGCAGTTCTTC
cdr3_aa: CASSHGQGGNNEQFF

j_call: TRBJ2-7
d_call: TRBD2
v_call: TRBV7-9
cdr3_nt: TGTGCCAGCAGCTTTTGGACTAGCGGGAGTAGGGAGCAGTACTTC
cdr3_aa: CASSFWTSGSREQYF

j_call: TRBJ1-5
d_call: TRBD1
v_call: TRBV19
cdr3_nt: TGTGCCAGTAGTACTCGCCCAGGGGGACGACAGCCCCAGCATTTT
cdr3_aa: CASSTRPGGRQPQHF

j_call: TRBJ2-7
d_call: NA
v_call: TRBV27
cdr3_nt: TGTGCCAGCCCCCTGCCGTACTTC
cdr3_aa: CASPLPYF

j_call: TRBJ2-5
d_call: NA
v_call: TRBV5-4
cdr3_nt: TGTGCCAGCAGCTTCGGTGTCGAGACCCAGTACTTC
cdr3_aa: CASSFGVETQYF

j_call: TRBJ2-3
d_call: NA
v_call: TRBV5-1
cdr3_nt: TGCGCCAGCAGCCCGGACCCCGGAGATACGCAGTATTTT
cdr3_aa: CASSPDPGDTQYF

j_call: TRBJ1-2
d_call: NA
v_call: TRBV4-1
cdr3_nt: TGCGCCAGCAGCCAAGAGAAATTTCGGCAGGCAGATGGCTACACCTTC
cdr3_aa: CASSQEKFRQADGYTF

j_call: TRBJ2-7
d_call: NA
v_call: TRBV5-6
cdr3_nt: TGTGCCAGCAGCTTGGGTCTGTACGAGCAGTACTTC
cdr3_aa: CASSLGLYEQYF

j_call: TRBJ1-1
d_call: TRBD1
v_call: TRBV7-3
cdr3_nt: TGTGCCAGCAGCTTTCAGGGGGCTGATACTGAAGCTTTCTTT
cdr3_aa: CASSFQGADTEAFF

j_call: TRBJ1-2
d_call: NA
v_call: TRBV5-6
cdr3_nt: TGTGCCAGCAGCTTAGCCGGGACGAACAACTATGGCTACACCTTC
cdr3_aa: CASSLAGTNNYGYTF